These 27 T cell receptor beta chains were all obtained from the same sample, sequenced in a study of T cell responses to AZD1222 COVID-19 vaccine. Measured with immunoSEQ multiplex PCR; TCRdb has only the in-frame clones, and not every one. The table has roughly 150,000 clones, about nine tenths seen once; the top ten hold approximately 2%. The sample consisted of peripheral blood, taken on day 0 of AZD1222 vaccination. These receptors came from an adult in good health.

V and J are TRBV5-1 and TRBJ1-3; perhaps TRBD1 as D (5 bases). V was clipped by 4 bases and J by 2 bases, with 13 bases between them. CDR1 is SGHRS and CDR2 is YFSETQ in the germline V gene. The CDR3 runs to 15 residues. The CDR3 coding sequence is TGCGCCAGCAGCCAGTGGGGGGGAACTGGAAACACCATATATTTT. Translated: CASSQWGGTGNTIYF.

This chain links TRBV7-2 with TRBJ2-1; D is uncertain. Germline-derived CDR1 and CDR2 are SGHTA and FQGNSA. V dropped 2 bases and J dropped 10 bases, with 21 bases sitting between them. This CDR3 has 16 residues. CDR3: CASSLFGGSDLMEQFF. CDR3 DNA: TGTGCCAGCAGCTTATTCGGCGGTTCTGATTTAATGGAGCAGTTCTTC.

This sequence joins TRBV12-3 or TRBV12-4 and TRBJ1-2; no clear D. The CDR3 spans 12 residues. V lost 6 bases to trimming and J lost 1 base, with 6 bases between them. DNA for the CDR3: TGTGCCAGCAGCGGGGTTAACTATGGCTACACCTTC. Translating it yields CASSGVNYGYTF.

This clone was recorded once. The chain links TRBV27 to TRBJ1-2; 9 bases align to TRBD1. Germline CDR1 reads MNHEY; CDR2 reads SMNVEV (reference sequence). This CDR3 has 14 amino acids. J lost 6 bases, V lost 3 bases, and 5 bases had no gene match. The DNA for the CDR3 is TGTGCCAGCAGTTTTCGGACAGGGGACCATGGCTACACCTTC. Its protein product is CASSFRTGDHGYTF.

The chain links TRBV18 to TRBJ2-2; TRBD2 might be the D (6 bases). V was pared by 4 bases and J by 1 base, with 10 bases between. The CDR3 runs 15 residues. In germline, CDR1 is KGHSH, CDR2 LQKENI. CDR3: CASSQLALNTGELFF. The CDR3 nucleotides are TGTGCCAGCTCACAACTAGCTTTGAACACCGGGGAGCTGTTTTTT.

The chain has TRBV6-1 and TRBJ1-6, with D perhaps matching TRBD1 (5 bases). This CDR3 contains 16 residues. V was pared by 0 bases and J by 7 bases, with 13 bases between. Germline CDR1 is MNHNS and CDR2 is SASEGT. The CDR3 coding sequence is TGTGCCAGCAGTGAAGCCTCGGAGAAGGGGAATTCACCCCTCCACTTT. As protein: CASSEASEKGNSPLHF.

The chain employs TRBV5-4 and TRBJ2-5; TRBD2 might be the D (6 bases). From germline, CDR1 is SGHNT and CDR2 YYREEE (reference sequence). There are 14 residues in the CDR3. The V and J ends lost 1 base and 2 bases respectively, with 9 bases between them. CDR3 in amino acids: CASSLRRGQETQYF. CDR3 bases: TGTGCCAGCAGCTTGCGGCGGGGACAAGAGACCCAGTACTTC.

This rearrangement joins TRBV5-1 to TRBJ2-7; no definite D call. Trimming shortened V by 2 bases and J by 4 bases, and 10 bases separated the two germline ends. Germline V CDR1 and CDR2: SGHRS, YFSETQ. CDR3 length equals 13 residues. CDR3: CASSLESSYEQYF. DNA for the CDR3: TGCGCCAGCAGCTTAGAATCTTCTTACGAGCAGTACTTC.

The chain links TRBV24-1 to TRBJ2-3; 9 nucleotides align to TRBD2. This CDR3 is built from 17 residues. V gave up 0 bases and J gave up 4 bases; unmatched junction bases: 7. CDR1 and CDR2 (germline): KGHDR, SFDVKD. The CDR3 spells CATSDLPHAGGPDTQYF. CDR3 DNA sequence: TGTGCCACCAGTGATTTGCCCCATGCGGGAGGGCCAGATACGCAGTATTTT.

The V gene is TRBV7-8, the J gene TRBJ1-5, with TRBD1 matching 7 bases. This CDR3 comprises 16 residues. Losses at the gene ends were 1 base for V and 3 bases for J; bases not matched to a gene: 6. CDR1 is SGHVS and CDR2 is FQNEAQ in the germline V gene. The CDR3 DNA follows: TGTGCCAGCAGCTTAGAACAGGGGTTTTTCAATCAGCCCCAGCATTTT. This codes for CASSLEQGFFNQPQHF.

The chain carries TRBV7-9 and TRBJ1-4; D uncertain. V was trimmed by 1 base and J by 7 bases, leaving 13 bases between them. The CDR3 extends over 15 amino acids. Germline lookup yields CDR1 SEHNR and CDR2 FQNEAQ (reference sequence). CDR3 nucleotide sequence: TGTGCCAGCAGCTTAGTAACGGGGTTTGGTGAAAAACTGTTTTTT. This sequence encodes CASSLVTGFGEKLFF.

This chain connects TRBV9 to TRBJ2-7, with 12 bases matching TRBD2. Unmatched junction bases numbered 9, after V lost 3 bases and J lost 5 bases. The CDR3 runs 16 residues. Germline V lookup: CDR1 SGDLS, CDR2 YYNGEE. CDR3 sequence (DNA): TGTGCCAGCAGCGAGAGACTAGCGGGAGAAAATGACGAGCAGTACTTC. Translating gives CASSERLAGENDEQYF.

The CDR3, as DNA: TGTGCCAGCACTGCCGGGAACCAGCCCCAGCATTTT. It translates to CASTAGNQPQHF. This chain links TRBV7-9 with TRBJ1-5; D gene ambiguous. The CDR3 consists of 12 residues. With 7 bases removed from V and 7 bases from J, the gap between germline ends came to 11 bases. Per germline, CDR1 SEHNR and CDR2 FQNEAQ (reference sequence).

This clone was seen only once. The gene calls are TRBV6-5 and TRBJ2-3; D is possibly TRBD2 (6 bases). Deletions cut 10 bases from V and 8 bases from J, with 10 bases between. The CDR3 is 10 residues long. Looked up from germline, CDR1 is MNHEY and CDR2 is SVGAGI. CDR3 sequence reads: CATLEGTQYF. CDR3 bases: TGTGCCACCCTGGAGGGTACGCAGTATTTT.

This rearrangement joins TRBV7-8 to TRBJ2-1; D not resolved. Deletions cut 6 bases from V and 7 bases from J, with 13 bases between. CDR1 is SGHVS and CDR2 is FQNEAQ in the germline V gene. The CDR3 length is 13 residues. The CDR3, as DNA: TGTGCCAGCAGGTACCTACGGTCAAATGAGCAGTTCTTC. Amino acids: CASRYLRSNEQFF.

On this clone: Other DNA sequences in the sample encode the same CDR3. The chain combines TRBV7-9 with TRBJ2-5; no clear D gene. The germline V gene has CDR1 SEHNR and CDR2 FQNEAQ (reference sequence). V lost 1 base, J lost 5 bases, and 5 bases lay in between. There are 12 residues in the CDR3. CDR3 DNA sequence: TGTGCCAGCAGCTTAGTGGGGGAGACCCAGTACTTC. Its protein product is CASSLVGETQYF. The variable domain in full, with the rest retrieved from reference TRBV7-9 and TRBJ2-5, is DTGVSQNPRHKITKRGQNVTFRCDPISEHNRLYWYRQTLGQGPEFLTYFQNEAQLEKSRLLSDRFSAERPKGSFSTLEIQRTEQGDSAMYLCASSLVGETQYFGPGTRLLVL.

The CDR3 nucleotides are TGTGCCAGCAGCTTAGAAGCCGGTCATAGGAAGTTCTTC. This gives the protein CASSLEAGHRKFF. This chain links TRBV7-9 with TRBJ2-1; no reliable D call. The CDR3 length is 13 residues. Germline V gene sequence: CDR1 SEHNR, CDR2 FQNEAQ (reference sequence). Trimming cost V 1 base and J 14 bases, with 15 bases left between them.

The rearrangement links TRBV4-3 to TRBJ2-1; 7 bases fit TRBD2. The CDR3 has 16 amino acids. Looked up from germline, CDR1 is LGHNA and CDR2 is YSLEER. V shed 0 bases and J 2 bases; nucleotides not matched to a gene: 4. CDR3 loop: CASSQDGGSTYNEQFF. In DNA, the CDR3 is TGCGCCAGCAGCCAAGATGGCGGGAGTACCTACAATGAGCAGTTCTTC.

The chain has TRBV28 and TRBJ1-1, with TRBD1 matching 8 bases. The ends lost 5 bases at V and 2 bases at J; junction bases unmatched: 7. Germline CDR1 and CDR2: MDHEN and SYDVKM. The CDR3 is made up of 15 amino acids. CDR3 region: CASSQSGTGNTEAFF. Here the CDR3 DNA reads TGTGCCAGCAGTCAATCCGGGACAGGTAACACTGAAGCTTTCTTT.

The genes are TRBV4-2 and TRBJ1-1; D unresolved. The CDR3 runs 14 residues. Trimming pared 1 base from V and 1 base from J, leaving 7 bases between. Germline V gene sequence: CDR1 LGHNA, CDR2 YNFKEQ. The chain's CDR3 is CASSQGVANTEAFF. The CDR3 coding sequence is TGTGCCAGCAGCCAAGGAGTGGCGAACACTGAAGCTTTCTTT.

The V and J genes are TRBV19 and TRBJ2-7; TRBD2 agrees at 12 bases. Per the germline V gene, CDR1 is LNHDA and CDR2 is SQIVND (reference sequence). The CDR3 length is 19 residues. V shed 1 base, J shed 3 bases, and the junction held 13 bases outside the gene matches. The CDR3 spells CASSIVLSARLAGVYEQYF. As DNA, the CDR3 is TGTGCCAGTAGTATAGTTTTGTCGGCGCGACTAGCGGGAGTCTACGAGCAGTACTTC.

The chain joins TRBV28 to TRBJ1-2; 9 bases match TRBD1. From germline, CDR1 is MDHEN and CDR2 SYDVKM. This CDR3 is built from 15 residues. Trimming took 5 bases from V and 4 from J; bases not matched to a gene: 8. CDR3: CASSLQGAQSYGYTF. The CDR3 region has the DNA TGTGCCAGCAGTCTACAGGGGGCGCAGTCCTATGGCTACACCTTC.

This chain links TRBV30 with TRBJ2-7; tentatively, D is TRBD1 (6 bases). V was trimmed by 5 bases and J by 7 bases, leaving 21 bases between them. The CDR3 totals 14 residues. Germline values: CDR1 GTSNPN, CDR2 SVGIG (reference sequence). In DNA form, the CDR3 reads TGTGCCTGGGTCACCGGGACATTATTCTCGGAGCAGTACTTC. Translation gives CAWVTGTLFSEQYF.

The rearrangement links TRBV6-4 to TRBJ1-4; TRBD1 aligns across 7 bases. Germline V gene lookup returns CDR1 MRHNA and CDR2 SNTAGT. Trimming cost V 5 bases and J 3 bases; bases outside gene matches: 6. The CDR3 has 15 residues. In DNA form, the CDR3 reads TGTGCCAGCAGTCCAGGGGGGAAGCCTAATGAAAAACTGTTTTTT. Amino acids: CASSPGGKPNEKLFF.

This chain links TRBV28 with TRBJ1-1, with TRBD1 matching 7 bases. The CDR3 is 14 amino acids. The ends lost 7 bases at V and 6 bases at J; junction bases unmatched: 11. Germline V CDR1 and CDR2: MDHEN, SYDVKM. The CDR3 reads CASTLQGFPSEAFF. The DNA for the CDR3 is TGTGCCAGCACTCTACAGGGGTTTCCCTCTGAAGCTTTCTTT.

This chain joins TRBV28 and TRBJ1-2, with 8 bases matching TRBD1. The CDR3 sequence is 16 residues long. The V segment lost 5 bases and the J segment 8 bases; nucleotides outside the gene matches: 16. Germline V gene data show CDR1 as MDHEN and CDR2 as SYDVKM. CDR3 bases: TGTGCCAGCAGTCCTCCCGGGCAGGGGGCGTTCCCAGGCTACACCTTC. Translated, it gives CASSPPGQGAFPGYTF.

This chain links TRBV24-1 with TRBJ2-2; either TRBD1 or TRBD2 may supply D (6 bases each). The CDR3 has 14 residues. The V and J ends lost 6 bases and 5 bases respectively, with 12 bases between them. Germline V lookup: CDR1 KGHDR, CDR2 SFDVKD. This CDR3 reads CATSPLGGTGELFF. DNA of the CDR3: TGTGCCACCAGTCCCTTAGGGGGGACCGGGGAGCTGTTTTTT.